The entry that follows covers one T cell receptor (beta chain) sequence. This CDR3 has 15 amino acids. J gave up 4 bases and V 3 bases, and 4 bases lay outside the gene matches. CDR1 and CDR2 (germline): SGHNT, YYREEE (reference sequence). The protocol was immunoSEQ multiplex PCR, while the TCRdb copy is restricted to in-frame clones and leaves out a portion. This repertoire shows about 180,000 clones, 90% found once; its top ten account for more than 1.3%. The data originate from a study of control samples from healthy donors and cancer patients. V is TRBV5-4 and J is TRBJ1-2; 12 bases agree with TRBD1. The sequenced sample was blood. This TCR was sampled from a woman between 50 and 59 years old in good health. The DNA of the CDR3 is TGTGCCAGCAGCTCGGGACAGGGGGCGTTCTATGGCTACACCTTC. Its protein product is CASSSGQGAFYGYTF.